These T cell receptor beta chains were read from a single sample in a study of blood T cell repertoires in COVID-19. The table came from immunoSEQ multiplex PCR; TCRdb's copy has only in-frame clones and leaves some out. The sample records around 140,000 clones, approximately 88% being singletons. The material sequenced was peripheral blood. The receptors here all came from a human donor in a cohort sampled during active COVID-19. CDR3s include the opening cysteine and the closing phenylalanine or tryptophan. Fields, in order: V gene, clone size, CDR3 length, J gene, D gene, CDR3 DNA, CDR3 protein. D genes are given only for firm matches. Size is stated for part of the rows, as once, few or many counts, or as a class when the clone is expanded.

TRBV7-8	NA	16	TRBJ2-3	TRBD1	TGTGCCAGCAGCCTGGAGCGAGACAGGGGGTCAGATACGCAGTATTTT	CASSLERDRGSDTQYF
TRBV19	NA	13	TRBJ2-3	NA	TGTGCCAGTAATCCGGGGAACACAGATACGCAGTATTTT	CASNPGNTDTQYF
TRBV9	NA	17	TRBJ2-1	NA	TGTGCCAGCAGCCTCTCGAGTCAGGGAAGCTCCTACAATGAGCAGTTCTTC	CASSLSSQGSSYNEQFF
TRBV6-6	NA	13	TRBJ1-1	NA	TGTGCCAGCAGTTACTTCGACACGAATGAAGCTTTCTTT	CASSYFDTNEAFF
TRBV29-1	NA	15	TRBJ2-1	TRBD2	TGCAGCGTTGAAGATCTTAGCGGGACCCGGAATGAGCAGTTCTTC	CSVEDLSGTRNEQFF
TRBV7-8	NA	13	TRBJ1-1	NA	TGTGCCAGCAGCACCAGGGTATTCACTGAAGCTTTCTTT	CASSTRVFTEAFF
TRBV12-3/TRBV12-4	NA	13	TRBJ2-4	TRBD1	TGTGCCAGCAGCCGGGACAGGGTGAACATTCAGTACTTC	CASSRDRVNIQYF
TRBV28	NA	14	TRBJ2-7	TRBD1	TGTGCCAGCAAACGGACAGGGATTTTCTACGAGCAGTACTTC	CASKRTGIFYEQYF
TRBV11-1	NA	16	TRBJ2-1	TRBD2	TGTGCCAGCAGCTTAAGTCTGCGGGAGGCCTACAATGAGCAGTTCTTC	CASSLSLREAYNEQFF
TRBV10-2	NA	11	TRBJ2-1	NA	TGCGCCAGCAGTGAACTCTCCCGGCAGTTCTTC	CASSELSRQFF
TRBV9	NA	18	TRBJ2-5	TRBD2	TGTGCCAGCAGCGTAGGAGTAAGGTCGGCTAGCGGTCAAGAGACCCAGTACTTC	CASSVGVRSASGQETQYF
TRBV14	NA	15	TRBJ2-2	NA	TGTGCCAGCAGCCAAGGACGCAGGGGCACCGGGGAGCTGTTTTTT	CASSQGRRGTGELFF
TRBV6-5	once	16	TRBJ2-3	TRBD1	TGTGCCAGCAGTTGGGCAGGGGGAAGTAGCACAGATACGCAGTATTTT	CASSWAGGSSTDTQYF
TRBV7-8	NA	15	TRBJ2-1	NA	TGTGCCAGCGCATGGGGGGGGGCCTCCCTCAATGAGCAGTTCTTC	CASAWGGASLNEQFF
TRBV9	NA	15	TRBJ2-1	NA	TGTGCCAGCAGCGCGCGGTTTAGCTCCTACAATGAGCAGTTCTTC	CASSARFSSYNEQFF
TRBV5-1	NA	17	TRBJ2-2	TRBD2	TGCGCCAGCAGCTTTACCACTAGCGGGGCGAACACCGGGGAGCTGTTTTTT	CASSFTTSGANTGELFF
TRBV19	NA	15	TRBJ2-3	TRBD2	TGTGCCAGTAGGAGGCGGGGGGGGGACACAGATACGCAGTATTTT	CASRRRGGDTDTQYF
TRBV29-1	once	13	TRBJ1-1	TRBD1	TGCAGCGCCAAACACGGACAGGGAGGGGAAGCTTTCTTT	CSAKHGQGGEAFF
TRBV19	NA	13	TRBJ1-1	TRBD1	TGTGCCAGTAGTACAGGGGGCAACCGTGAAGCTTTCTTT	CASSTGGNREAFF
TRBV29-1	NA	14	TRBJ2-3	TRBD1	TGCAGCGTTCTGGACAGGGGGCGAGCAGATACGCAGTATTTT	CSVLDRGRADTQYF
TRBV5-1	once	17	TRBJ2-2	TRBD1	TGCGCCAGCAGCTTGGGACAGGGGGCAATCAACACCGGGGAGCTGTTTTTT	CASSLGQGAINTGELFF
TRBV7-9	NA	14	TRBJ2-2	NA	TGTGCCAGCAGCCAATACAGGTCGGACGGGGAGCTGTTTTTT	CASSQYRSDGELFF
TRBV5-1	NA	16	TRBJ1-6	TRBD1	TGCGCCAGCAGCTTGGGACAGGGGGCACATAATTCACCCCTCCACTTT	CASSLGQGAHNSPLHF
TRBV5-1	NA	15	TRBJ2-5	TRBD1	TGCGCCAGCAGCCTGGCTAGGGGGCCGGGAGAGACCCAGTACTTC	CASSLARGPGETQYF
TRBV2	NA	13	TRBJ1-3	NA	TGTGCCAGCAGTGGTAGGGGGGGAAACACCATATATTTT	CASSGRGGNTIYF
TRBV6-5	once	15	TRBJ1-2	NA	TGTGCCAGCAGTTCCCCAGGGGAGGGCAACTATGGCTACACCTTC	CASSSPGEGNYGYTF